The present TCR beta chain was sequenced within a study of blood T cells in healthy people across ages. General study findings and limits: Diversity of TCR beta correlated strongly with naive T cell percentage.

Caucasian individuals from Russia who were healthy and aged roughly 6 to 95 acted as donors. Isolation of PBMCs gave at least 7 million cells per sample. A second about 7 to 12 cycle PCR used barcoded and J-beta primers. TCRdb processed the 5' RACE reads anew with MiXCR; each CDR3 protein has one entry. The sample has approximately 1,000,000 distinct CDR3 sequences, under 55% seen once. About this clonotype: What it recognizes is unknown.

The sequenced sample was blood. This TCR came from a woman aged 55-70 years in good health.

The DNA for the CDR3 is TGTGCCAGCAGTGAATTTGGAGCGTGGAGCTCCTACAATGAGCAGTACTTC. This sequence encodes CASSEFGAWSSYNEQYF. V gene TRBV6-1 combines with J gene TRBJ2-1; D remains unclear. The J call may be mistaken, given a closer DNA end match to TRBJ2-7. CDR3 length equals 17 residues. CDR1 MNHNS and CDR2 SASEGT come from the germline V gene.